This is a list of T cell receptor beta chains from one sample in a study of shared clonotypes between healthy human individuals. Measured with immunoSEQ multiplex PCR; TCRdb has only the in-frame clones, and not every one. This sample has around 200,000 clones, with over 80% found just once. Sequenced: naive CD4+ T cells sorted from blood. The receptors were sampled from a woman aged 25 to 39 in good health. CDR3s include the opening cysteine and the closing phenylalanine or tryptophan. Fields, in order: D gene, J gene, V gene, clone size, CDR3 DNA, CDR3 protein. A D gene is named only where the DNA matches it firmly. Clone size is not always given. Where it is, it says once, few, many or a class for expanded clones.

NA,TRBJ1-2,TRBV5-1,NA,TGCGCCAGCAGCGGATTGACAGCTTCTAACTATGGCTACACCTTC,CASSGLTASNYGYTF
TRBD2,TRBJ2-7,TRBV5-1,NA,TGCGCCAGCAGCTCCCTAGCGGACCCCTACGAGCAGTACTTC,CASSSLADPYEQYF
TRBD1,TRBJ2-7,TRBV2,NA,TGTGCCAGCAGTGAGGGGACAGTTATTTACGAGCAGTACTTC,CASSEGTVIYEQYF
NA,TRBJ2-7,TRBV28,NA,TGTGCCAGCAGTTTCTTACAGGGCTTAGGCGAGCAGTACTTC,CASSFLQGLGEQYF
NA,TRBJ1-1,TRBV19,NA,TGTGCCAGTAGTCGACCGGACAGCCTGGGTGGTGGGAACACTGAAGCTTTCTTT,CASSRPDSLGGGNTEAFF
TRBD1,TRBJ1-1,TRBV29-1,NA,TGCAGCGTTGGGGGACAGAGTCCTGAAGCTTTCTTT,CSVGGQSPEAFF
TRBD1,TRBJ1-2,TRBV28,NA,TGTGCCAGCAGTCCCTCCGGACAGGGTCGGGGCGGCTACACCTTC,CASSPSGQGRGGYTF
NA,TRBJ2-3,TRBV5-1,NA,TGCGCCAGCAGCTTGCAGGGGCCGAAAGATACGCAGTATTTT,CASSLQGPKDTQYF
TRBD1,TRBJ2-7,TRBV2,once,TGTGCCAGCAGAGGGACAGGGGGACACGAGCAGTACTTC,CASRGTGGHEQYF
TRBD1,TRBJ1-2,TRBV7-3,few,TGTGCCAGCAGCTTAACGTTAAGGACAGGGCCCACCTTC,CASSLTLRTGPTF
NA,TRBJ1-4,TRBV28,NA,TGTGCCAGCAGTTTAACCGCGGGGGTTGCAACTAATGAAAAACTGTTTTTT,CASSLTAGVATNEKLFF
TRBD2,TRBJ2-7,TRBV28,NA,TGTGCCAGCAGGATAGGGACTAGCGGGGGCTCCTACGAGCAGTACTTC,CASRIGTSGGSYEQYF
NA,TRBJ2-7,TRBV10-3,few,TGTGCGATCGGAGGGGCTTCCTACGAGCAGTACTTC,CAIGGASYEQYF
TRBD2,TRBJ2-4,TRBV4-1,NA,TGCGCCAGCAGCCCGGGACTAGCGGGAGGGTGGGACAAAAACATTCAGTACTTC,CASSPGLAGGWDKNIQYF
NA,TRBJ1-1,TRBV2,NA,TGTGCCAGCAGCGCGGGACGGATCATGAACACTGAAGCTTTCTTT,CASSAGRIMNTEAFF
TRBD1,TRBJ1-1,TRBV10-2,NA,TGCGCCAGCTATAAAGTCCAGGGACAGGGTTTCCCAGACACTGAAGCTTTCTTT,CASYKVQGQGFPDTEAFF
NA,TRBJ2-7,TRBV11-2,NA,TGTGCCAGCAGCCCCCACGGGGGCACACCACTCTACGAGCAGTACTTC,CASSPHGGTPLYEQYF
TRBD2,TRBJ2-5,TRBV18,NA,TGTGCCAGCTCACCTCGGCTAGCGGGAGAAGAGACCCAGTACTTC,CASSPRLAGEETQYF
NA,TRBJ1-1,TRBV2,NA,TGTGCCAGCAGTGACTTGTACGGCACTGAAGCTTTCTTT,CASSDLYGTEAFF
TRBD2,TRBJ2-7,TRBV27,NA,TGTGCCAGCAGTTCTACTAGCGGTACCTACGGGCAGTACTTC,CASSSTSGTYGQYF